Below, 17 T cell receptor beta chains from the same sample are listed, as sequenced in a study of cytomegalovirus exposure and HLA in healthy donors. PCR primers comprised 60 Vbeta and 13 Jbeta primers. The data were produced by immunoSEQ multiplex PCR, yet TCRdb's version contains in-frame clones alone and is incomplete. Here the sample spans about 250,000 clones, about nine tenths being singletons. The sequencing input was PBMCs. The receptors come from a girl aged 2 to 10 in good health and CMV-seronegative.

CDR3 sequence: CASSPGVGQGYGYTF. CDR3 nucleotide sequence: TGCGCCAGCAGCCCTGGCGTGGGACAGGGTTATGGCTACACCTTC. The chain uses TRBV5-1 and TRBJ1-2; 9 positions match TRBD1. Germline loops: CDR1 SGHRS, CDR2 YFSETQ. There are 15 residues in the CDR3. V gave up 4 bases and J gave up 5 bases; unmatched junction bases: 9.

The chain links TRBV29-1 to TRBJ2-3; 9 bases are a match to TRBD1. V shed 2 bases and J 4 bases; nucleotides not matched to a gene: 4. Germline V lookup: CDR1 SQVTM, CDR2 ANQGSEA. The CDR3 loop spans 14 amino acids. The CDR3 bases are TGCAGCGTTGAACGGGACAGGGCAGCAGATACGCAGTATTTT. It translates to CSVERDRAADTQYF.

This CDR3 reads CASSYSLEGTDTQYF. The CDR3 DNA follows: TGTGCCAGCAGTTACAGTCTAGAAGGTACAGATACGCAGTATTTT. V usage is TRBV6-5 and J usage is TRBJ2-3, with D unresolved. Trimming took off 2 bases at V and 3 bases at J, with 12 bases between the two ends. The CDR3 is made up of 15 amino acids. In germline, CDR1 is MNHEY, CDR2 SVGAGI.

The rearrangement uses TRBV5-6 and TRBJ2-3, with no clear D. The CDR3 is made up of 13 amino acids. V lost 0 bases and J 6 bases, leaving 8 bases between the germline ends. Germline-derived CDR1 and CDR2 are SGHDT and YYEEEE. The CDR3 reads CASSLDSPDTQYF. CDR3 coding DNA: TGTGCCAGCAGCTTGGATAGCCCCGATACGCAGTATTTT. Full variable domain (rest looked up from reference TRBV5-6 and TRBJ2-3): DAGVTQSPTHLIKTRGQQVTLRCSPKSGHDTVSWYQQALGQGPQFIFQYYEEEERQRGNFPDRFSGHQFPNYSSELNVNALLLGDSALYLCASSLDSPDTQYFGPGTRLTVL.

J is TRBJ2-7 and V is TRBV9, with D perhaps TRBD2 (5 bases). CDR1 is SGDLS and CDR2 is YYNGEE in the germline V gene. The length of the CDR3 is 12 residues. Trimming pared 3 bases from V and 6 bases from J, leaving 10 bases between. CDR3 amino acids: CASSARGSEQYF. Here the CDR3 DNA reads TGTGCCAGCAGCGCAAGAGGGTCCGAGCAGTACTTC.

The rearrangement uses TRBV6-5 and TRBJ1-1; D remains ambiguous. The CDR3 contains 16 residues. The germline gives CDR1 MNHEY, CDR2 SVGAGI. V was pared by 2 bases and J by 3 bases, with 16 bases between. In nucleotides, the CDR3 is TGTGCCAGCAGTTACCGACCGCCCCCCGGGGACACTGAAGCTTTCTTT. Protein: CASSYRPPPGDTEAFF.

The J gene is TRBJ2-1, the V gene TRBV11-2; 9 positions match TRBD2. The junction had 10 bases not matched to a gene; V was cut back by 1 base and J by 12 bases. The CDR3 totals 15 residues. The germline V gene encodes CDR1 SGHAT and CDR2 FQNNGV. The CDR3 sequence is CASSLGASGARGQFF. The DNA for the CDR3 is TGTGCCAGCAGCTTAGGGGCTAGCGGGGCACGCGGGCAGTTCTTC.

The chain recombines TRBV6-6 with TRBJ2-7; maybe TRBD2 (6 bases). CDR1 and CDR2 (germline): MNHNY, SVGAGI (reference sequence). V lost 10 bases, J lost 3 bases, and 16 bases lay in between. The CDR3 contains 13 residues. The CDR3 nucleotides read TGTGCCACCAGACCCGGGAGAAGCTACGAGCAGTACTTC. It encodes CATRPGRSYEQYF.

The chain uses TRBV27 and TRBJ2-7; TRBD1 is a possible D gene (6 bases). V was clipped by 6 bases and J by 2 bases, with 20 bases between them. CDR1 is MNHEY, CDR2 SMNVEV, per germline (reference sequence). This CDR3 is built from 16 residues. The CDR3 sequence is CASRFSQGQEAYEQYF. Here the CDR3 DNA reads TGTGCCAGCAGATTTTCCCAGGGGCAGGAGGCCTACGAGCAGTACTTC.

This clone was counted a single time. This chain connects TRBV2 to TRBJ1-1; D gene uncertain. This CDR3 comprises 16 residues. Trimming stripped 7 bases from V and 4 bases from J, with 22 bases between. The germline gives CDR1 SNHLY, CDR2 FYNNEI. The CDR3 region is CASTTDDNHPLTEAFF. The CDR3 DNA reads TGTGCCAGCACCACCGACGACAATCACCCACTCACTGAAGCTTTCTTT.

The chain is built from TRBV27 and TRBJ2-3, with D possibly TRBD2 on 6 matching bases. The germline gives CDR1 MNHEY, CDR2 SMNVEV (reference sequence). The CDR3 extends over 15 amino acids. V dropped 2 bases and J dropped 1 base, with 10 bases sitting between them. CDR3 nucleotide sequence: TGTGCCAGCAGTTTAGCCGGGAGCGGCACAGATACGCAGTATTTT. Protein product: CASSLAGSGTDTQYF.

There are a few counts of this clone. The CDR3 DNA is TGTGCCATCCAGGGGGACTCTGGGGCCAACGTCCTGACTTTC. Translating gives CAIQGDSGANVLTF. The rearrangement links TRBV10-3 to TRBJ2-6; TRBD1 aligns across 7 bases. CDR3 size: 14 residues. Unmatched junction bases numbered 1, after V lost 8 bases and J lost 0 bases. Per germline, CDR1 ENHRY and CDR2 SYGVKD.

As for this clone: The same CDR3 arises from other DNA sequences in this sample as well. V usage is TRBV5-6 and J usage is TRBJ2-7; D not resolved. There are 15 residues in the CDR3. V was clipped by 0 bases and J by 0 bases, with 10 bases between them. Germline CDR1 and CDR2: SGHDT and YYEEEE. CDR3 DNA: TGTGCCAGCAGCTTGGGGGCAGGAAGCTCCTACGAGCAGTACTTC. Protein: CASSLGAGSSYEQYF.

This clone was recorded once. The V gene is TRBV6-5, the J gene TRBJ1-1; 7 bases match TRBD1. Germline V gene lookup returns CDR1 MNHEY and CDR2 SVGAGI. CDR3 length: 13 residues. With V trimmed by 7 bases and J by 3 bases, 5 bases remained unmatched. CDR3 region: CASIHRGDTEAFF. CDR3 bases: TGTGCCAGCATCCACAGGGGAGACACTGAAGCTTTCTTT.

This chain connects TRBV2 to TRBJ1-1, with D perhaps TRBD1 (6 bases). V gave up 5 bases and J gave up 3 bases, with 19 bases separating them. CDR3 length equals 16 residues. Germline V lookup: CDR1 SNHLY, CDR2 FYNNEI. The CDR3 DNA follows: TGTGCCAGCAGTCACGAAGATACCACAGGGTACACTGAAGCTTTCTTT. Translation gives CASSHEDTTGYTEAFF.

The chain links TRBV14 to TRBJ2-7; 9 bases agree with TRBD1. Germline CDR1 and CDR2: SGHDN and FVKESK. The CDR3 contains 14 residues. The V gene end was trimmed by 6 bases and the J gene end by 3 bases; junction bases not matched to a gene: 6. Here the CDR3 reads CASRPGTGIYEQYF. For the CDR3, the DNA is TGTGCCAGCAGGCCCGGGACAGGGATCTACGAGCAGTACTTC.

As concerns this clone: One end of the junction fails to match germline, which may point to a read error. The rearrangement joins TRBV28 to TRBJ1-5; no clear D. The CDR3 is made up of 15 amino acids. From germline, CDR1 is MDHEN and CDR2 SYDVKM. CDR3 bases: TGTGCCAGCAGTTTAGTTGCAGGTGGCAAGCAGCCCCAGCATTTT. It is translated as CASSLVAGGKQPQHF.